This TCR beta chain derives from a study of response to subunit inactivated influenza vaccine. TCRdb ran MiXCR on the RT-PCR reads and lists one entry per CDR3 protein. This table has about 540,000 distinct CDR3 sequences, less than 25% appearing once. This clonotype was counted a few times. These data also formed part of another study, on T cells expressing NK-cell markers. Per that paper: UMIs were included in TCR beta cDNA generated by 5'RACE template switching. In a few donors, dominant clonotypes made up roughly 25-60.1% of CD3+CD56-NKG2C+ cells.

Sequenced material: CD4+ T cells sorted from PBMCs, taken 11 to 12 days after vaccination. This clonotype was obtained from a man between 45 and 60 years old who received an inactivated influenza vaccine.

This CDR3 is CASSQDGAGNSPLHF. As DNA, the CDR3 is TGTGCCAGCAGCCAAGATGGGGCGGGAAATTCACCCCTCCACTTT. The chain recombines TRBV4-2 with TRBJ1-6, with D possibly matching TRBD1 (5 bases). The V end lost 0 bases, the J end lost 7 bases, and 10 bases lay between the germline ends. The germline V gene encodes CDR1 LGHNA and CDR2 YNFKEQ. The CDR3 length is 15 residues.